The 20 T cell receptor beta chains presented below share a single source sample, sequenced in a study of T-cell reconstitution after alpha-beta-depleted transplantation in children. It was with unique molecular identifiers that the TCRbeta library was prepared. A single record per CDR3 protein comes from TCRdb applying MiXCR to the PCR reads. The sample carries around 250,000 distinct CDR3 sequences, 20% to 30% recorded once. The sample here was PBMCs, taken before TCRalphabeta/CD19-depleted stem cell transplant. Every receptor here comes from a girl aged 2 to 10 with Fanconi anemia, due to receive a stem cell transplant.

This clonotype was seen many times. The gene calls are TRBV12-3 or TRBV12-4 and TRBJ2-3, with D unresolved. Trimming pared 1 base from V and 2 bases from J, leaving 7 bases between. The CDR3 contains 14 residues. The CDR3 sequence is CASSLGTYTDTQYF. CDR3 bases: TGTGCCAGCAGTTTAGGGACCTACACAGATACGCAGTATTTT.

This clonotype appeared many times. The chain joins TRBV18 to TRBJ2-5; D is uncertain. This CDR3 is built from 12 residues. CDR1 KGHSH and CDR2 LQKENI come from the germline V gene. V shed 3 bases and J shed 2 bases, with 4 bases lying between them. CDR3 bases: TGTGCCAGCTCACCGGTTCAAGAGACCCAGTACTTC. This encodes CASSPVQETQYF.

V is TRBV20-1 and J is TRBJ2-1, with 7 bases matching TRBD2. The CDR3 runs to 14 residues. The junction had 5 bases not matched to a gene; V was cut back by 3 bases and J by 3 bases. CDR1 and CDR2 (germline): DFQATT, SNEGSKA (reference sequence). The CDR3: CSASEGGSYNEQFF. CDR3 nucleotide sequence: TGCAGTGCTAGTGAAGGCGGGAGCTACAATGAGCAGTTCTTC.

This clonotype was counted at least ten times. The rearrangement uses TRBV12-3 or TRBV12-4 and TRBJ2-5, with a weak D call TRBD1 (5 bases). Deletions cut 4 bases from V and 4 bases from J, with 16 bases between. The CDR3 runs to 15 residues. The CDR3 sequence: CASSYFAREGETQYF. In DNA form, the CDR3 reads TGTGCCAGCAGTTACTTCGCCAGGGAAGGAGAGACCCAGTACTTC.

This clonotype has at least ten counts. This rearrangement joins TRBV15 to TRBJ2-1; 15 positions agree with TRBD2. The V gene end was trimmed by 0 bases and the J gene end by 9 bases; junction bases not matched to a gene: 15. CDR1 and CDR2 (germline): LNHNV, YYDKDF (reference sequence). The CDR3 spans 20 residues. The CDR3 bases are TGTGCCACCAGCAGAGACGGGACTAGCGGGAGGAAGTGGGTCCTGGGTGAGCAGTTCTTC. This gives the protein CATSRDGTSGRKWVLGEQFF.

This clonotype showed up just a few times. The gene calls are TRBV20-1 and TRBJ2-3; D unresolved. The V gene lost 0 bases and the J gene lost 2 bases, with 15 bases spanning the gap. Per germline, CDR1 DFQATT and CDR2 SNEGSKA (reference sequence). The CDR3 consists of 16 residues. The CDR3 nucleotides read TGCAGTGCTAGAGATGTCTTGCGCGGAGCCACAGATACGCAGTATTTT. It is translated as CSARDVLRGATDTQYF.

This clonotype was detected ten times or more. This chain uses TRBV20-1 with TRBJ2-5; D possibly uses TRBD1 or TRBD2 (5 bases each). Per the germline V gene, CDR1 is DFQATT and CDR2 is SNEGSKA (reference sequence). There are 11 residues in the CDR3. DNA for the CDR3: TGCTGTGGCCGAGGGACAGAGACCCAGTACTTC. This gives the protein CCGRGTETQYF.

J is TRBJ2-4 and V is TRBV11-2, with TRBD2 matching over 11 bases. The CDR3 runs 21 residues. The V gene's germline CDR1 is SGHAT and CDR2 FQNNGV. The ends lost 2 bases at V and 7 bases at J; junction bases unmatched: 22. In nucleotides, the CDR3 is TGTGCCAGCAGCTTATTCGGACCGGTGACTAGCGGGGATGTCAGGGGGAACATTCAGTACTTC. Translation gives CASSLFGPVTSGDVRGNIQYF.

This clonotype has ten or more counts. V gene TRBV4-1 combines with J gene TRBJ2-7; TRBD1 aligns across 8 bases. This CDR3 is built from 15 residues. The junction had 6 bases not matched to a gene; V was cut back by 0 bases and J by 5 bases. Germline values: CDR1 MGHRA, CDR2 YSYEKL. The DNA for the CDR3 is TGCGCCAGCAGCCAAGATCGCACCAGGGGGCACGAGCAGTACTTC. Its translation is CASSQDRTRGHEQYF.

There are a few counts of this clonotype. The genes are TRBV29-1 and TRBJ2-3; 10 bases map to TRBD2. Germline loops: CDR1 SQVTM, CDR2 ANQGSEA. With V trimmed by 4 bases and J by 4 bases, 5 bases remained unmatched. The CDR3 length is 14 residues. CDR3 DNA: TGCAGCGTTGGGGGGACTAGCGTCGCAGATACGCAGTATTTT. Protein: CSVGGTSVADTQYF.

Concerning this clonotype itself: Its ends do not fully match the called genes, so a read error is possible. The CDR3 DNA follows: TGTGACAGCAGCCAAGAGGATAGGGGACACACAGATACGCAGTATTTT. Translated: CDSSQEDRGHTDTQYF. V gene TRBV4-2 combines with J gene TRBJ2-3, with D possibly matching TRBD1 (6 bases). Germline assignment: CDR1 LGHNA and CDR2 YNFKEQ. The CDR3 contains 16 residues.

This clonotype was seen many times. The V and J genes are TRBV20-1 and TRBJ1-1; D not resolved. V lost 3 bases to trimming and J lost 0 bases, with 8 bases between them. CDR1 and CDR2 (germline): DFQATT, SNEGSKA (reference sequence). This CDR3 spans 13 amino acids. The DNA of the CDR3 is TGCAGTGCTAGCAACACAGTGAACACTGAAGCTTTCTTT. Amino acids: CSASNTVNTEAFF.

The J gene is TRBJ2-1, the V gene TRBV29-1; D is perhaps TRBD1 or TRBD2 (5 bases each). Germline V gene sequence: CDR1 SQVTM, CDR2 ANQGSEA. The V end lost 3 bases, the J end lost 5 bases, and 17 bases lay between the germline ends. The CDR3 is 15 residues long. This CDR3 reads CSVDIMGVLNNEQFF. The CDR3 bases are TGCAGCGTTGACATTATGGGGGTTTTGAACAATGAGCAGTTCTTC.

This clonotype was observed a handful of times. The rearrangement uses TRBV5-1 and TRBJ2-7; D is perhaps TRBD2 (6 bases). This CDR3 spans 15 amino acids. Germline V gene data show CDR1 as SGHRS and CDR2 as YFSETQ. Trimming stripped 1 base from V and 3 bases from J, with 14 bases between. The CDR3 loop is CASSLLTGGDYEQYF. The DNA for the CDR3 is TGCGCCAGCAGCTTGCTCACCGGGGGTGACTACGAGCAGTACTTC.

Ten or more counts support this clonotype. CDR3 loop: CASSVWSGLGRSRYSTDTQYF. For the CDR3, the DNA is TGTGCCAGCAGTGTATGGTCCGGCCTGGGCAGGTCCCGGTATAGCACAGATACGCAGTATTTT. This chain uses TRBV6-1 with TRBJ2-3, with D unclear. Germline V gene lookup returns CDR1 MNHNS and CDR2 SASEGT. The CDR3 is 21 amino acids. V lost 4 bases to trimming and J lost 0 bases, with 29 bases between them.

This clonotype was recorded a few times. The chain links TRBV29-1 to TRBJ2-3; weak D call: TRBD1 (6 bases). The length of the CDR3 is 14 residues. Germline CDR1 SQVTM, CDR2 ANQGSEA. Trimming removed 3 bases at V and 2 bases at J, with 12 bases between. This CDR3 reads CSVETGGNTDTQYF. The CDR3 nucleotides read TGCAGCGTTGAGACAGGAGGTAACACAGATACGCAGTATTTT.

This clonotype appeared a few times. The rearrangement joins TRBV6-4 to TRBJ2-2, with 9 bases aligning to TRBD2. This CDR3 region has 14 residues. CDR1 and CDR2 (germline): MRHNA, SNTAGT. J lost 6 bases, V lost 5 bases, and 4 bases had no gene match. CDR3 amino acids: CASSPGLASGELFF. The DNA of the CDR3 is TGTGCCAGCAGTCCGGGACTAGCATCCGGGGAGCTGTTTTTT.

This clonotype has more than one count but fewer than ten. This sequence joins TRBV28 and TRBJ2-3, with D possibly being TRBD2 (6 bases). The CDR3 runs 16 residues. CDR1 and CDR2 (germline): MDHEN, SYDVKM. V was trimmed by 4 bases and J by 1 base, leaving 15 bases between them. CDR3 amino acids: CASSSPSELRTDTQYF. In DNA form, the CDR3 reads TGTGCCAGCAGTTCCCCTAGCGAATTGCGCACAGATACGCAGTATTTT.

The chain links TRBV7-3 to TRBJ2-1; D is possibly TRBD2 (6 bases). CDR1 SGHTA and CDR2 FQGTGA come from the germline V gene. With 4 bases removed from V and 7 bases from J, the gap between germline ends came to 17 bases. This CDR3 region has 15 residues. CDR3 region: CASSSAAGLWNEQFF. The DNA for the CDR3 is TGTGCCAGCAGCTCCGCGGCGGGACTTTGGAATGAGCAGTTCTTC.

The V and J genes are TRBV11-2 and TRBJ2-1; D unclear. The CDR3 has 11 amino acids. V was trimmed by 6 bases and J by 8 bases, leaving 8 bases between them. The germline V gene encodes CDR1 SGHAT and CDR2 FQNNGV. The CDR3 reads CASSEWYEQFF. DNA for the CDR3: TGTGCCAGCAGTGAGTGGTATGAGCAGTTCTTC.